The source of this T cell receptor beta chain is a study of T cell responses to AZD1222 COVID-19 vaccine. General observations from the study: Spike-specific TCR breadth rose after two AZD1222 doses, and depth rose as well. Donors were mostly white British, more females; clonal diversity possibly underestimated. Sampling that yielded the repertoires occurred only after the peak T cell response.

The CDR3 is 14 amino acids. V lost 1 base to trimming and J lost 3 bases, with 7 bases between them. Germline CDR1 SGHTA, CDR2 FQGNSA. This clone was counted only a few times. Its target is not known. Some clones are missing from TCRdb's copy, which holds only in-frame ones; the method was immunoSEQ multiplex PCR. The sample contains over 150,000 clones, approximately 94% of which appear only once. The V call is TRBV7-2, the J call TRBJ1-5; D not resolved. The sample consisted of peripheral blood, taken 28 days after the second AZD1222 dose. The TCR comes from an adult who received the AZD1222 COVID-19 vaccine. The CDR3 DNA follows: TGTGCCAGCAGCTTAGTGGTTACCAATCAGCCCCAGCATTTT. It codes for CASSLVVTNQPQHF.